Below, 4 T cell receptor beta chains from the same sample are listed, as sequenced in a study of blood T cell repertoires in COVID-19 (dated by TCRdb to 2020 to 2022). Libraries were made using the immunoSEQ multiplex PCR assay. TCRdb re-hosts the immuneACCESS table, in-frame sequences only. Its copies lack some clones; in the studies checked, an unresolved V gene accounts for under half of them, and the cause for the rest is not known. The sample yields approximately 290,000 clones; more than 85% were counted once. Jointly, the top ten make up about 0.8% of the sample. The specimen was peripheral blood. The source of these receptors is a man aged 25-40 years with acute or convalescent COVID-19.

J is TRBJ1-4 and V is TRBV6-5, with TRBD1 matching over 8 bases. Trimming at V came to 4 bases and at J to 5 bases, leaving 3 bases not matched to a gene. Germline V CDR1 and CDR2: MNHEY, SVGAGI. The length of the CDR3 is 14 residues. The CDR3 reads CASSSNRGNEKLFF. The CDR3 nucleotides are TGTGCCAGCAGTTCCAACAGGGGGAATGAAAAACTGTTTTTT.

V and J are TRBV2 and TRBJ1-4, with D possibly TRBD1 on 6 matching bases. The ends were cut back, 11 bases at V and 8 bases at J, with 15 bases in the middle. The CDR3 contains 12 residues. The germline gives CDR1 SNHLY, CDR2 FYNNEI. The CDR3 is CAGGAVREKLFF. The CDR3 bases are TGTGCCGGGGGGGCAGTACGGGAAAAACTGTTTTTT.

The chain uses TRBV6-2 or TRBV6-3 and TRBJ1-2; unclear D gene. Trimming pared 2 bases from V and 8 bases from J, leaving 6 bases between. Germline assignment: CDR1 MNHEY and CDR2 SVGEGT. This CDR3 region has 11 residues. The CDR3 protein is CASSYIYGYTF. In nucleotides, the CDR3 is TGTGCCAGCAGTTACATCTACGGCTACACCTTC.

This clone was recorded once. The chain carries TRBV6-5 and TRBJ1-6, with a possible D match to TRBD1 (6 bases). The V gene's germline CDR1 is MNHEY and CDR2 SVGAGI. CDR3 length equals 14 residues. Trimming took 0 bases from V and 9 from J, leaving 9 bases between them. The CDR3 nucleotides read TGTGCCAGCAGTTACTCGACAGGAATTTCACCCCTCCACTTT. Its translation: CASSYSTGISPLHF.